Below, one TCR beta chain is given with its context. The CDR3 is 15 residues long. The germline CDR1 and CDR2 sequences are SGHTA and FQGNSA. The V end was cut by 1 base, the J end by 3 bases, with 11 bases between. Profiling relied on immunoSEQ multiplex PCR, and the TCRdb table lists in-frame clones only, not all of them. The table includes about 73,000 clones, roughly 90% detected once. This sample is drawn from a study of T cell changes during pregnancy in multiple sclerosis. The chain recombines TRBV7-2 with TRBJ2-3, with a tentative D call TRBD1 (5 bases). The source of this sequence is a female donor in good health, enrolled as a control in a pregnancy study. Source: peripheral blood, taken after pregnancy. The DNA of the CDR3 is TGTGCCAGCAGCTTAGGGAACCCAGGGACAGATACGCAGTATTTT. The encoded protein is CASSLGNPGTDTQYF.